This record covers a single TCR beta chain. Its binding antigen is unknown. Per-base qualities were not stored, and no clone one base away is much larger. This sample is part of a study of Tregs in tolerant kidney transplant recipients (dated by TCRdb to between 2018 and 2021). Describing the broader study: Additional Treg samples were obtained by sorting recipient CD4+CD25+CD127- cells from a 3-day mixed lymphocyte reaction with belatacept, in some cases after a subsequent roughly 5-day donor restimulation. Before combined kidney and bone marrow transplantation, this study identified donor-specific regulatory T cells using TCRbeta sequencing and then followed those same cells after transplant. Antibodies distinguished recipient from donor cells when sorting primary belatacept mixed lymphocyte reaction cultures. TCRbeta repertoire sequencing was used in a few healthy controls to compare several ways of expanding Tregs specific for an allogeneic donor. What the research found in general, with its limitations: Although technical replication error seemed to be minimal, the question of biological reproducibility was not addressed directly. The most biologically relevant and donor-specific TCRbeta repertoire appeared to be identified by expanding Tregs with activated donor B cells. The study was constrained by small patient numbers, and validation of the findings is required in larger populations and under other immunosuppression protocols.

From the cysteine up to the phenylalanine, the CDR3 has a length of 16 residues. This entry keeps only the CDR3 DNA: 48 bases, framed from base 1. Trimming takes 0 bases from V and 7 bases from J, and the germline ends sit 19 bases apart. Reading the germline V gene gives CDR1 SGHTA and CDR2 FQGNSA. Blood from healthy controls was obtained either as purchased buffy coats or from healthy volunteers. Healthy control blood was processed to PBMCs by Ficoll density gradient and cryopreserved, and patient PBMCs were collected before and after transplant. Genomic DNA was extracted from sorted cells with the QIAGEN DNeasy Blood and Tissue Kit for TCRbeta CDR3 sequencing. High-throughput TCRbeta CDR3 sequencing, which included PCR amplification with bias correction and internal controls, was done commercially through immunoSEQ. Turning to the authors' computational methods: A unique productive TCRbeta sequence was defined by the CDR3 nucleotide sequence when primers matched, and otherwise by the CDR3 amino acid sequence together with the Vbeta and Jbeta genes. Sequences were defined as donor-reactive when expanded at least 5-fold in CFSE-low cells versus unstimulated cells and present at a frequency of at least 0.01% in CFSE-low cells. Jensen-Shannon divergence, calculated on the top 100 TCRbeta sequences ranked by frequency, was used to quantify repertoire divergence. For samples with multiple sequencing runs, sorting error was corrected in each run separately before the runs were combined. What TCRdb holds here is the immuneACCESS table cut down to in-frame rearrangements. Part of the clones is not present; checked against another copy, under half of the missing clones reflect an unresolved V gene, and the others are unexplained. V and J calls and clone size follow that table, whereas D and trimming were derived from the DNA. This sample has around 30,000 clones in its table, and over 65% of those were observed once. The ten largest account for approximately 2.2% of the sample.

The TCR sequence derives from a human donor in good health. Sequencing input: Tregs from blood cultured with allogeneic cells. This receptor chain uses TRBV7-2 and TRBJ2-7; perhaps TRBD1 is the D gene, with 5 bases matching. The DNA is TGTGCCAGCAGCTTAGCGGGGCGTTTGATGCTGAGGGAGCAGTACTTC. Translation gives CASSLAGRLMLREQYF.